One sample yielded the 14 T cell receptor beta chains listed below, sequenced in a study of early T cells in non-severe SARS-CoV-2 infection. TCRdb recomputed calls from the 5' RACE reads with MiXCR, one row per CDR3 protein. This sample has 100,000 to 140,000 distinct CDR3 sequences, with over 8.5% found just once. Sequencing was done on a sample of whole blood. All receptors come from an adult who was a healthcare worker with PCR-confirmed SARS-CoV-2 infection or an uninfected control (not recorded which).

This clonotype appeared a few times. V is TRBV12-3 or TRBV12-4 and J is TRBJ1-1, with D hard to call. This CDR3 spans 13 amino acids. V was cut by 4 bases and J by 6 bases, with 12 bases left in between. This CDR3 is CASSYAQLSEAFF. Here the CDR3 DNA reads TGTGCCAGCAGTTATGCGCAGCTCTCTGAAGCTTTCTTT.

Note on this clonotype: One base away lies a much larger clone, so this may be a sequencing read error. The CDR3 DNA follows: TGTGCCAGCAGCTTAATGAAGACCCAGTACTTC. It encodes CASSLMKTQYF. This sequence joins TRBV7-8 and TRBJ2-5; the D is unclear. Germline lookup yields CDR1 SGHVS and CDR2 FQNEAQ. V gave up 2 bases and J gave up 6 bases, with 4 bases separating them. This CDR3 is built from 11 residues.

This rearrangement joins TRBV5-6 to TRBJ2-7, with a possible D match to TRBD2 (6 bases). Germline CDR1 SGHDT, CDR2 YYEEEE. The CDR3 is 14 residues long. Trimming left V 0 bases short and J 3 bases short, with 10 bases between. The CDR3: CASSLGTGLYEQYF. DNA for the CDR3: TGTGCCAGCAGCTTGGGGACGGGACTCTACGAGCAGTACTTC. Drawing the rest from reference TRBV5-6 and TRBJ2-7, the complete variable domain is DAGVTQSPTHLIKTRGQQVTLRCSPKSGHDTVSWYQQALGQGPQFIFQYYEEEERQRGNFPDRFSGHQFPNYSSELNVNALLLGDSALYLCASSLGTGLYEQYFGPGTRLTVT.

This clonotype has ten or more counts. The chain recombines TRBV12-3 or TRBV12-4 with TRBJ1-6; D remains unclear. Between the trimmed V and J ends, which lost 3 bases and 10 bases, there was a span of 10 bases. This CDR3 contains 13 residues. Here the CDR3 DNA reads TGTGCCAGCAGTTTTAGGGTGGGATCACCCCTCCACTTT. This codes for CASSFRVGSPLHF.

This rearrangement joins TRBV2 to TRBJ1-1; D not resolved. CDR3 length: 14 residues. Germline values: CDR1 SNHLY, CDR2 FYNNEI. V was clipped by 0 bases and J by 5 bases, with 10 bases between them. The CDR3 DNA sequence: TGTGCCAGCAGTGAAGCGAGCGGGGAGACTGAAGCTTTCTTT. Its translation: CASSEASGETEAFF. Using reference TRBV2 and TRBJ1-1 for the parts outside the CDR3, the full variable domain is EPEVTQTPSHQVTQMGQEVILRCVPISNHLYFYWYRQILGQKVEFLVSFYNNEISEKSEIFDDQFSVERPDGSNFTLKIRSTKLEDSAMYFCASSEASGETEAFFGQGTRLTVV.

Ten or more counts support this clonotype. The chain combines TRBV2 with TRBJ2-3; 9 bases are shared with TRBD2. CDR3 length: 15 residues. After removal of 7 bases from V and 0 bases from J, the junction contained 5 bases not matched to a gene. Germline V gives CDR1 SNHLY, CDR2 FYNNEI. CDR3 loop: CASTPTSGSTDTQYF. CDR3 in DNA: TGTGCCAGCACCCCTACTAGCGGGAGCACAGATACGCAGTATTTT.

V and J are TRBV5-1 and TRBJ2-5, with a possible D match to TRBD2 (6 bases). Per germline, CDR1 SGHRS and CDR2 YFSETQ. With 0 bases removed from V and 2 bases from J, the gap between germline ends came to 11 bases. This CDR3 is 15 amino acids long. CDR3: CASSLDSGRQETQYF. Here the CDR3 DNA reads TGCGCCAGCAGCTTGGACTCCGGGAGACAAGAGACCCAGTACTTC.

This clonotype was recorded many times. The chain employs TRBV12-3 or TRBV12-4 and TRBJ2-1; 9 positions match TRBD2. The CDR3 length is 17 residues. V was clipped by 3 bases and J by 5 bases; unmatched bases: 11. The CDR3 nucleotides are TGTGCCAGCAGTTTTACCCGTAGTAGCGGGAGTAACAATGAGCAGTTCTTC. Amino acids: CASSFTRSSGSNNEQFF.

This clonotype was recorded a few times. This sequence joins TRBV7-9 and TRBJ2-1, with 14 bases that match TRBD2. The germline V gene encodes CDR1 SEHNR and CDR2 FQNEAQ (reference sequence). The ends lost 4 bases at V and 8 bases at J; junction bases unmatched: 4. The CDR3 is made up of 15 amino acids. CDR3 sequence: CASSYGTSGSDEQFF. CDR3 nucleotide sequence: TGTGCCAGCAGCTACGGGACTAGCGGGAGTGATGAGCAGTTCTTC.

This clonotype was recorded at least ten times. The chain is built from TRBV10-3 and TRBJ2-2; 13 positions agree with TRBD2. The germline gives CDR1 ENHRY, CDR2 SYGVKD. V lost 7 bases, J lost 7 bases, and 6 bases stayed unmatched. The CDR3 has 15 residues. In DNA form, the CDR3 reads TGTGCCATCATGGGGACTAGCGGGATTGGCGGGGAGCTGTTTTTT. It yields the protein CAIMGTSGIGGELFF.

The chain carries TRBV7-2 and TRBJ2-1; D is perhaps TRBD1 (6 bases). Trimming stripped 4 bases from V and 4 bases from J, with 14 bases between. The germline gives CDR1 SGHTA, CDR2 FQGNSA. This CDR3 region has 15 residues. CDR3 sequence (DNA): TGTGCCAGCAGCTCTAGGACAGTAAATTACAATGAGCAGTTCTTC. It yields the protein CASSSRTVNYNEQFF.

This clonotype was seen at least ten times. The rearrangement joins TRBV7-2 to TRBJ2-1, with 16 bases that match TRBD2. The CDR3 loop spans 19 amino acids. CDR1 is SGHTA, CDR2 FQGNSA, per germline. V gave up 3 bases and J gave up 2 bases; unmatched junction bases: 7. CDR3 in amino acids: CASSFSGLAGGPPYNEQFF. The CDR3 DNA sequence: TGTGCCAGCAGCTTTTCGGGACTAGCGGGAGGGCCCCCCTACAATGAGCAGTTCTTC.

This clonotype appeared a few times. The chain couples TRBV7-3 to TRBJ2-3; D uncertain. There are 14 residues in the CDR3. Germline assignment: CDR1 SGHTA and CDR2 FQGTGA. V was shortened by 5 bases and J by 3 bases, with 12 bases between the two germline ends. Here the CDR3 DNA reads TGTGCCAGCAGCCCCCTGGAAGGTACAGATACGCAGTATTTT. This sequence encodes CASSPLEGTDTQYF.

This clonotype occurred many times. This sequence joins TRBV20-1 and TRBJ2-1; tentative D call: TRBD2 (5 bases). The CDR3 is 15 residues long. The V gene lost 2 bases and the J gene lost 6 bases, with 17 bases spanning the gap. The germline V gene encodes CDR1 DFQATT and CDR2 SNEGSKA (reference sequence). Here the CDR3 DNA reads TGCAGTGCTAGACCCAACTTGTTCGAGGGCAATGAGCAGTTCTTC. This gives the protein CSARPNLFEGNEQFF.